Listed below are T cell receptor beta chains from one sample, sequenced in a study of vaccination effects on CD4 cells after COVID-19. Their cognate antigens are unknown. TCRdb's table, derived via immunoSEQ multiplex PCR, lists solely in-frame clones and lacks some. The table shows tens of thousands of clones, with around 75% occurring only once. Sequenced here: CD4+ T cells from PBMCs cultured with HCoV-229E spike peptides, sampled before COVID-19 vaccination. The receptor source for this set is a human donor who received a COVID-19 vaccine. The CDR3 runs from the conserved cysteine through the conserved F or W. The D gene is left open where the match is weak. A row's size may be missing; if present it is once, few, many or a size class.

NA | TRBJ1-1 | NA | TRBV24-1 | TGTGCCACCAGCGCGAGACAGAACACTGAAGCTTTCTTT | CATSARQNTEAFF
NA | TRBJ2-5 | TRBD2 | TRBV5-1 | TGCGCCAGCAGCTTGGCGGCGGGGGTGGGAGAGACCCAGTACTTC | CASSLAAGVGETQYF
NA | TRBJ1-1 | TRBD1 | TRBV28 | TGTGCCAGCAGTTTAGGGGACAGGGCCGCTGAAGCTTTCTTT | CASSLGDRAAEAFF
NA | TRBJ1-2 | NA | TRBV9 | TGTGCCAGCAGCGTAGTTGAGACCTATGGCTACACCTTC | CASSVVETYGYTF
NA | TRBJ1-1 | TRBD1 | TRBV2 | TGTGCCAGCAGTGAAAGACAGGGGAACACTGAAGCTTTCTTT | CASSERQGNTEAFF
NA | TRBJ1-1 | NA | TRBV7-3 | TGTGCCAGCAGCTTAACGGGGGGAGACACTGAAGCTTTCTTT | CASSLTGGDTEAFF
NA | TRBJ1-4 | TRBD1 | TRBV14 | TGTGCCAGCAGCAGACAGGGGAATGAAAAACTGTTTTTT | CASSRQGNEKLFF
few | TRBJ2-1 | NA | TRBV3-1/TRBV3-2 | TGTGCCAGCAGCCAAGTTTTACAGTTCTTC | CASSQVLQFF
NA | TRBJ1-4 | TRBD1 | TRBV2 | TGTGCCAGCAGAGACAGGGTGGGGGAAAAACTGTTTTTT | CASRDRVGEKLFF
NA | TRBJ2-2 | TRBD2 | TRBV5-1 | TGCGCCAGCAGCTTGGCCGGACTAGCGGGGGATACCGGGGAGCTGTTTTTT | CASSLAGLAGDTGELFF
NA | TRBJ2-5 | NA | TRBV5-1 | TGCGCCAGCAGCTCTACACCAACCCCACGGGACCAAGAGACCCAGTACTTC | CASSSTPTPRDQETQYF
NA | TRBJ2-3 | NA | TRBV6-2/TRBV6-3 | TGTGCCAGCAGGCCTCAGGGAGGTGGCACAGATACGCAGTATTTT | CASRPQGGGTDTQYF
NA | TRBJ1-2 | NA | TRBV29-1 | TGCAGCGTTGGAGCAGTTACTAACTATGGCTACACCTTC | CSVGAVTNYGYTF
NA | TRBJ1-1 | TRBD1 | TRBV3-1/TRBV3-2 | TGTGCCAGCAGCCAAGGGTGGACAGGGGAGGGGCCGGCTTTCTTT | CASSQGWTGEGPAFF
once | TRBJ1-1 | NA | TRBV5-4 | TGTGCCAGCAGCTCTGCCCAAACAGGGCGCACTGAAGCTTTCTTT | CASSSAQTGRTEAFF
NA | TRBJ2-2 | NA | TRBV3-1/TRBV3-2 | TGTGCCAGCAGCCAAGACGGGACTCCTAGGGAGCTGTTTTTT | CASSQDGTPRELFF
NA | TRBJ2-5 | TRBD2 | TRBV28 | TGTGCCAGCAGCGCCCGGCGCACGGGGGGGCGAGAGACCCAGTACTTC | CASSARRTGGRETQYF
NA | TRBJ2-1 | TRBD1 | TRBV4-1 | TGCGCCAGCAGCCAGGCCCACCAGACAGGGGGCCGAGACAATGAGCAGTTCTTC | CASSQAHQTGGRDNEQFF
NA | TRBJ1-1 | NA | TRBV5-1 | TGCGCCAGCAGCTTCGCCGGGACACCGAACACTGAAGCTTTCTTT | CASSFAGTPNTEAFF
NA | TRBJ1-3 | NA | TRBV3-1/TRBV3-2 | TGTGCCAGCAGCCTGGGAGCGTTGGTGGGAAACACCATATATTTT | CASSLGALVGNTIYF
NA | TRBJ1-1 | NA | TRBV6-6 | TGTGCCAGCAGTTACTCCTTCTTAGTGAACACTGAAGCTTTCTTT | CASSYSFLVNTEAFF
NA | TRBJ2-2 | TRBD1 | TRBV30 | TGTGCCTGGAGTACACCGGGACAGGGCCGATGGGAGCTGTTTTTT | CAWSTPGQGRWELFF
NA | TRBJ2-5 | NA | TRBV10-3 | TGTGCCACCTCCTACATGGGGGGCGCCGGGGAGACCCAGTACTTC | CATSYMGGAGETQYF
NA | TRBJ1-1 | NA | TRBV24-1 | TGTGCCACCAGCTTAGGGGGGGACACTGAAGCTTTCTTT | CATSLGGDTEAFF
NA | TRBJ2-3 | NA | TRBV14 | TGTGCCAGCAGCCTTATCCCAGATACGCAGTATTTT | CASSLIPDTQYF
once | TRBJ2-5 | NA | TRBV6-2/TRBV6-3 | TGTGCCAGCAGCCAGCCCAGGGTTGGCAAGGAGACCCAGTACTTC | CASSQPRVGKETQYF
NA | TRBJ1-2 | TRBD1 | TRBV6-5 | TGTGCCAGCAGTCCGGGACAGGGATTCTATGGCTACACCTTC | CASSPGQGFYGYTF
NA | TRBJ2-3 | NA | TRBV28 | TGTGCCAGCAACGGGGGCCCCACAGATACGCAGTATTTT | CASNGGPTDTQYF
once | TRBJ1-4 | NA | TRBV14 | TGTGCCAGCAGCCGAGGCCGTATCAGAAATGAAAAACTGTTTTTT | CASSRGRIRNEKLFF
NA | TRBJ2-2 | NA | TRBV6-5 | TGTGCCAGCAGTAAACCTGGGAGGCCCGGGGAGCTGTTTTTT | CASSKPGRPGELFF
NA | TRBJ2-3 | NA | TRBV24-1 | TGTGCCACCAGTGATTTTAGGTTCGGAGGGACTGACTATACTACGCAGTATTTT | CATSDFRFGGTDYTTQYF
NA | TRBJ2-4 | TRBD2 | TRBV15 | TGTGCCACCAGGACGGCTAGCGGGGGGGCCGTCATAGCCAAAAACATTCAGTACTTC | CATRTASGGAVIAKNIQYF
NA | TRBJ1-5 | NA | TRBV30 | TGTGCCTGGAGTGCGGGACTGGGGGGTCAGCCCCAGCATTTT | CAWSAGLGGQPQHF
NA | TRBJ2-5 | TRBD1 | TRBV2 | TGTGCCAGCGGGCACCCACCAGGCAGGGGGCTCGAGACCCAGTACTTC | CASGHPPGRGLETQYF
once | TRBJ1-1 | NA | TRBV30 | TGTGCCTGGACCTTCTGGGGAAAGGCTTTCTTT | CAWTFWGKAFF
NA | TRBJ2-3 | TRBD2 | TRBV5-8 | TGTGCCAGCCCAGGGACTATCCTATCGACTAAGACAGATACGCAGTATTTT | CASPGTILSTKTDTQYF
NA | TRBJ1-2 | TRBD1 | TRBV6-2/TRBV6-3 | TGTGCCAGCAGTTACTCGGGGACAGGGGGAATATCTAACTATGGCTACACCTTC | CASSYSGTGGISNYGYTF
NA | TRBJ2-5 | NA | TRBV3-1/TRBV3-2 | TGTGCCAGCAGCCAAAGACGATCGGGGGAGACCCAGTACTTC | CASSQRRSGETQYF
few | TRBJ1-3 | NA | TRBV5-6 | TGTGCCAGCAGCTTGCAGAGCTCTGGAAACACCATATATTTT | CASSLQSSGNTIYF
NA | TRBJ1-2 | NA | TRBV5-6 | TGTGCCAGCAGCTTGGTCTATAACTATGGCTACACCTTC | CASSLVYNYGYTF
NA | TRBJ1-2 | NA | TRBV9 | TGTGCCAGCAGCTTAACTACCGGGGCGAACTATGGCTACACCTTC | CASSLTTGANYGYTF
NA | TRBJ2-4 | NA | TRBV25-1 | TGTGCCAGCAGTGAAGGGGGCGATGCCAAAAACATTCAGTACTTC | CASSEGGDAKNIQYF
NA | TRBJ1-5 | TRBD1 | TRBV4-1 | TGCGCCAGCAGCCGGGACAGGGCTTCGAATCAGCCCCAGCATTTT | CASSRDRASNQPQHF
once | TRBJ1-4 | NA | TRBV7-2 | TGTGCCAGCAGCTTAATAGGGGGTGGTGAAAAACTGTTTTTT | CASSLIGGGEKLFF
NA | TRBJ2-5 | NA | TRBV28 | TGTGCCAGCAGTCCCCTGCGGGACCAAGAGACCCAGTACTTC | CASSPLRDQETQYF
NA | TRBJ1-5 | NA | TRBV27 | TGTGCCAGCAGTCCCTATCTGGGGGCCCCTCAGCCCCAGCATTTT | CASSPYLGAPQPQHF
few | TRBJ1-2 | NA | TRBV6-2/TRBV6-3 | TGTGCCAGCAGTTACCCGGAGAGGGCACTCACCTTC | CASSYPERALTF
few | TRBJ1-2 | NA | TRBV14 | TGTGCCAGCAGCCCGGGCACCTATGGCTACACCTTC | CASSPGTYGYTF
NA | TRBJ1-1 | NA | TRBV29-1 | TGCAGCGGTTGGGATACTGGGGGGAACACTGAAGCTTTCTTT | CSGWDTGGNTEAFF
NA | TRBJ2-2 | NA | TRBV7-3 | TGTGCCAGCAGCTCCCCCGGTGACGGGGAGCTGTTTTTT | CASSSPGDGELFF
NA | TRBJ1-2 | NA | TRBV11-2 | TGTGCCAGCAGCTTTGAAACAGGGAGTTACTATGGCTACACCTTC | CASSFETGSYYGYTF
NA | TRBJ1-1 | NA | TRBV29-1 | TGCAGCGCGACACAGAACACTGAAGCTTTCTTT | CSATQNTEAFF